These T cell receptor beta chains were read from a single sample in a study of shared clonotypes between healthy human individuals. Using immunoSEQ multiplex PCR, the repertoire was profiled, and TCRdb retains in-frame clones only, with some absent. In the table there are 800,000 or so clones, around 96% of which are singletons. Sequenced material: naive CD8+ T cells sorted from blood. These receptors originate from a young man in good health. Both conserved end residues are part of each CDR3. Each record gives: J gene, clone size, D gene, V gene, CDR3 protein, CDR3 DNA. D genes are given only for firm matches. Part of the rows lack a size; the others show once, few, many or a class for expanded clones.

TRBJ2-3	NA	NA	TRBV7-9	CASSLGATRGYEYF	TGTGCCAGCAGCTTAGGAGCGACTAGGGGGTATGAGTATTTT
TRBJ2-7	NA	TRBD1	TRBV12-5	CASGTGIHEQYF	TGTGCTAGTGGGACAGGGATACACGAGCAGTACTTC
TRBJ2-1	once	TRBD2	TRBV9	CASRGLGDGQFF	TGTGCCAGCAGAGGACTAGGGGATGGGCAGTTCTTC
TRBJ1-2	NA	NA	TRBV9	CASSRGGEANYGYTF	TGTGCCAGCAGCCGGGGGGGAGAAGCTAACTATGGCTACACCTTC
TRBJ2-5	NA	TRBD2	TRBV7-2	CASSRSGGTIETQYF	TGTGCCAGCAGCAGGAGCGGGGGTACCATTGAGACCCAGTACTTC
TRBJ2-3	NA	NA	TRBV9	CASSVMSSVDTQYF	TGTGCCAGCAGCGTAATGTCTAGTGTAGATACGCAGTATTTT
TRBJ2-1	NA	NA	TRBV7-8	CASSLDLPQYNEQFF	TGTGCCAGCAGCTTAGATCTACCTCAGTACAATGAGCAGTTCTTC
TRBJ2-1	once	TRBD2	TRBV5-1	CASSFSGGAYNEQFF	TGCGCCAGCAGCTTTAGCGGGGGAGCCTACAATGAGCAGTTCTTC
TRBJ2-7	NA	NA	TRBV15	CATSRDLGLANEQYF	TGTGCCACCAGCAGAGATCTGGGGCTAGCGAACGAGCAGTACTTC
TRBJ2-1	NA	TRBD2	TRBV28	CASSSLLAGGGEQFF	TGTGCCAGCAGTTCCCTCCTTGCTGGCGGGGGTGAGCAGTTCTTC
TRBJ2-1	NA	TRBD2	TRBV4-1	CASSQVSSGSYEQFF	TGCGCCAGCAGCCAAGTTTCTAGCGGGAGCTATGAGCAGTTCTTC
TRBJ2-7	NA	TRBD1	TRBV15	CATRTGSSYEQYF	TGTGCCACTCGGACAGGGAGCTCCTACGAGCAGTACTTC
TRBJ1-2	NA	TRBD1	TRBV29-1	CSVETGDLYGYTF	TGCAGCGTTGAGACAGGGGATCTCTATGGCTACACCTTC
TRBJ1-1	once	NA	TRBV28	CASSLLGGGTEAFF	TGTGCCAGCAGTTTACTTGGGGGAGGGACTGAAGCTTTCTTT
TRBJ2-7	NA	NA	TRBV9	CASSSYPGEQYF	TGTGCCAGCAGCTCCTACCCGGGAGAGCAGTACTTC
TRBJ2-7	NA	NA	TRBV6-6	CASSPPTDTYEQYF	TGTGCCAGCAGTCCTCCGACAGATACCTACGAGCAGTACTTC